Listed below are T cell receptor beta chains from one sample, sequenced in a study of shared clonotypes between healthy human individuals. Here immunoSEQ multiplex PCR was the method, and the copy in TCRdb shows in-frame clones only, minus some. The repertoire holds some 980,000 clones, roughly 72% seen once, with about 1.5% in the top ten. The source material was memory CD4+ T cells sorted from blood. These receptors all stem from a man aged 18 to 29 in good health. Both conserved end residues are part of each CDR3. Each record gives: CDR3 DNA, CDR3 protein, J gene, D gene, V gene, clone size. D genes are given only for firm matches. Clone size is not always given. Where it is, it says once, few, many or a class for expanded clones.

cdr3_nt: TGTGCCAGCAGAACAGGGGGCGACTATGGCTACACCTTC; cdr3_aa: CASRTGGDYGYTF; j_call: TRBJ1-2; d_call: TRBD1; v_call: TRBV7-9; clone_size: NA
cdr3_nt: TGTGCCAGCAGCTCGACTAGCGGGGGTCAAGAGACCCAGTACTTC; cdr3_aa: CASSSTSGGQETQYF; j_call: TRBJ2-5; d_call: TRBD2; v_call: TRBV7-9; clone_size: NA
cdr3_nt: TGTGCCAGCAGCGACCGACAGGGGGCCAACCTTGGGGAGACCCAGTACTTC; cdr3_aa: CASSDRQGANLGETQYF; j_call: TRBJ2-5; d_call: TRBD1; v_call: TRBV9; clone_size: NA
cdr3_nt: NA; cdr3_aa: CASSLVMGREETQYF; j_call: TRBJ2-5; d_call: NA; v_call: TRBV27; clone_size: NA
cdr3_nt: TGCGCCAGCAGCCAGGGACAGGGTTCCGGGGAGCTGTTTTTT; cdr3_aa: CASSQGQGSGELFF; j_call: TRBJ2-2; d_call: TRBD1; v_call: TRBV4-1; clone_size: NA
cdr3_nt: TGTGCCAGCAGCATAAGTACTCCTGCTTACAATGAGCAGTTCTTC; cdr3_aa: CASSISTPAYNEQFF; j_call: TRBJ2-1; d_call: NA; v_call: TRBV7-2; clone_size: NA
cdr3_nt: TGTGCCAGTAGTACCGATAACACAGATACGCAGTATTTT; cdr3_aa: CASSTDNTDTQYF; j_call: TRBJ2-3; d_call: NA; v_call: TRBV19; clone_size: NA
cdr3_nt: TGTGCCAGCAGTTACCTTGGCAGAAACTATGGCTACACCTTC; cdr3_aa: CASSYLGRNYGYTF; j_call: TRBJ1-2; d_call: NA; v_call: TRBV6-6; clone_size: NA
cdr3_nt: TGTGCCAGCAGTCGAGGACTAGCGGGGCTCTCAGATACGCAGTATTTT; cdr3_aa: CASSRGLAGLSDTQYF; j_call: TRBJ2-3; d_call: TRBD2; v_call: TRBV5-5; clone_size: NA
cdr3_nt: TGTGCCAGCAGCCACCCCGACAGGAAGAACACTGAAGCTTTCTTT; cdr3_aa: CASSHPDRKNTEAFF; j_call: TRBJ1-1; d_call: NA; v_call: TRBV16; clone_size: NA
cdr3_nt: TGTGCCAGTAGTATCTGGGGGACCACAGATACGCAGTATTTT; cdr3_aa: CASSIWGTTDTQYF; j_call: TRBJ2-3; d_call: NA; v_call: TRBV19; clone_size: NA
cdr3_nt: TGTGCCAGCTCGGGGGGGGTCAATCAGCCCCAGCATTTT; cdr3_aa: CASSGGVNQPQHF; j_call: TRBJ1-5; d_call: NA; v_call: TRBV18; clone_size: NA
cdr3_nt: TGTGCCAGCAGTTTCGACCAAGTCACATCGCCCCAGCATTTT; cdr3_aa: CASSFDQVTSPQHF; j_call: TRBJ1-5; d_call: NA; v_call: TRBV28; clone_size: NA
cdr3_nt: TGCAGCGTTGCCGCGGGGGAAAAACTGTTTTTT; cdr3_aa: CSVAAGEKLFF; j_call: TRBJ1-4; d_call: NA; v_call: TRBV29-1; clone_size: NA
cdr3_nt: TGTGCCAGCAGTAGCCAATTCGGGCAGTACTTC; cdr3_aa: CASSSQFGQYF; j_call: TRBJ2-7; d_call: NA; v_call: TRBV6-5; clone_size: NA
cdr3_nt: TGTGCCAGCAGCTACGACCCGGGGGGATATGTCATGAACACTGAAGCTTTCTTT; cdr3_aa: CASSYDPGGYVMNTEAFF; j_call: TRBJ1-1; d_call: NA; v_call: TRBV11-2; clone_size: NA
cdr3_nt: TGTGCCAGCTCACCGGGTAGGCCTTCGGGGGAGCAGTACTTC; cdr3_aa: CASSPGRPSGEQYF; j_call: TRBJ2-7; d_call: NA; v_call: TRBV18; clone_size: NA
cdr3_nt: TGTGCCAGCAGCACGGGGATTGGGGAGACCCAGTACTTC; cdr3_aa: CASSTGIGETQYF; j_call: TRBJ2-5; d_call: NA; v_call: TRBV6-1; clone_size: NA
cdr3_nt: TGCAGCGTTGCTGACTGGATGACCGGGGAGCTGTTTTTT; cdr3_aa: CSVADWMTGELFF; j_call: TRBJ2-2; d_call: NA; v_call: TRBV29-1; clone_size: NA
cdr3_nt: TGTGCCAGCAGCCCCCAGGGAGTGGATGGCTACACCTTC; cdr3_aa: CASSPQGVDGYTF; j_call: TRBJ1-2; d_call: NA; v_call: TRBV7-8; clone_size: NA
cdr3_nt: TGTGCCAGCAGCTTGATTGGAGCTAGTGCAGATACGCAGTATTTT; cdr3_aa: CASSLIGASADTQYF; j_call: TRBJ2-3; d_call: NA; v_call: TRBV5-6; clone_size: NA
cdr3_nt: TGTGCCAGCAGTCCCTTGCAGACGGGGGGGAAGGTCGGCGGCTACACCTTC; cdr3_aa: CASSPLQTGGKVGGYTF; j_call: TRBJ1-2; d_call: NA; v_call: TRBV28; clone_size: NA
cdr3_nt: TGTGCCAGCTCACCTCCCCGAGGGGGCTCCTCCTACGAGCAGTACTTC; cdr3_aa: CASSPPRGGSSYEQYF; j_call: TRBJ2-7; d_call: TRBD1; v_call: TRBV18; clone_size: many
cdr3_nt: TGTGCCAGCAGTCTAAACAGGGTGGGAGCTTTCTTT; cdr3_aa: CASSLNRVGAFF; j_call: TRBJ1-1; d_call: NA; v_call: TRBV28; clone_size: many
cdr3_nt: TGTGCCAGCAGTGAAGGGGGAAGGGCCCAAGAGACCCAGTACTTC; cdr3_aa: CASSEGGRAQETQYF; j_call: TRBJ2-5; d_call: NA; v_call: TRBV25-1; clone_size: NA
cdr3_nt: TGTGCCAGCAGTCCTTACAGGGGGGGCGAGACCCAGTACTTC; cdr3_aa: CASSPYRGGETQYF; j_call: TRBJ2-5; d_call: NA; v_call: TRBV27; clone_size: NA
cdr3_nt: TGTGCCAGCAGCTTACAGACAGGGCAGGATGGCTACACCTTC; cdr3_aa: CASSLQTGQDGYTF; j_call: TRBJ1-2; d_call: TRBD1; v_call: TRBV7-9; clone_size: NA
cdr3_nt: TGTGCCAGCACGGGGGCGGACCAGCCCCAGCATTTT; cdr3_aa: CASTGADQPQHF; j_call: TRBJ1-5; d_call: NA; v_call: TRBV21-1; clone_size: NA
cdr3_nt: TGTGCCAGCAGCTTAGCGGGGGACAGTTTCACAGATACGCAGTATTTT; cdr3_aa: CASSLAGDSFTDTQYF; j_call: TRBJ2-3; d_call: TRBD1; v_call: TRBV7-9; clone_size: NA
cdr3_nt: TGTGCCTGGAGTGTACAGGTCTGGGCCTACCAAGAGACCCAGTACTTC; cdr3_aa: CAWSVQVWAYQETQYF; j_call: TRBJ2-5; d_call: NA; v_call: TRBV30; clone_size: NA
cdr3_nt: TGTGCCAGCAGCTTGTTGTGGGGGATGGCAGATACGCAGTATTTT; cdr3_aa: CASSLLWGMADTQYF; j_call: TRBJ2-3; d_call: NA; v_call: TRBV5-5; clone_size: once
cdr3_nt: TGTGCCAGCTCACCAAGGGCCTTTTCACTGAACACTGAAGCTTTCTTT; cdr3_aa: CASSPRAFSLNTEAFF; j_call: TRBJ1-1; d_call: NA; v_call: TRBV18; clone_size: NA
cdr3_nt: TGTGCCAGCAGAACACAGGGGTCGGGAACTGAAGCTTTCTTT; cdr3_aa: CASRTQGSGTEAFF; j_call: TRBJ1-1; d_call: TRBD1; v_call: TRBV2; clone_size: NA
cdr3_nt: TGTGCCAGCAGTCCCTCGACCCTGACAGGCACAGATACGCAGTATTTT; cdr3_aa: CASSPSTLTGTDTQYF; j_call: TRBJ2-3; d_call: NA; v_call: TRBV2; clone_size: NA
cdr3_nt: TGTGCCAGCAGTCTACAGGAGGGCAATCAGCCCCAGCATTTT; cdr3_aa: CASSLQEGNQPQHF; j_call: TRBJ1-5; d_call: NA; v_call: TRBV6-1; clone_size: NA
cdr3_nt: TGTGCCAGCAGCGTAGGGGCGAGCGGACTCTACAATGAGCAGTTCTTC; cdr3_aa: CASSVGASGLYNEQFF; j_call: TRBJ2-1; d_call: NA; v_call: TRBV9; clone_size: NA
cdr3_nt: TGTGCCAGCACACAAGGCCGGGGTTCCGGGGAGCAGTACTTC; cdr3_aa: CASTQGRGSGEQYF; j_call: TRBJ2-7; d_call: NA; v_call: TRBV5-6; clone_size: NA
cdr3_nt: TGCGCCAGCAGCTTGGGACAGGTTAACACTGAAGCTTTCTTT; cdr3_aa: CASSLGQVNTEAFF; j_call: TRBJ1-1; d_call: NA; v_call: TRBV5-1; clone_size: NA
cdr3_nt: TGCGCCAGCACCGGAGGATCTAGCGGGAACACCGGGGAGCTGTTTTTT; cdr3_aa: CASTGGSSGNTGELFF; j_call: TRBJ2-2; d_call: TRBD2; v_call: TRBV10-1; clone_size: NA
cdr3_nt: TGTGCCAGCAGTTCAAACAGGATCACCTACGAGCAGTACTTC; cdr3_aa: CASSSNRITYEQYF; j_call: TRBJ2-7; d_call: NA; v_call: TRBV27; clone_size: NA
cdr3_nt: TGTGCCATCGGGGTGGGACTTGACAATGAGCAGTTCTTC; cdr3_aa: CAIGVGLDNEQFF; j_call: TRBJ2-1; d_call: NA; v_call: TRBV10-3; clone_size: NA
cdr3_nt: TGTGCCAGCAGCCCCCGCGTTACTAGCGGAGGAGCCTACGAGCAGTACTTC; cdr3_aa: CASSPRVTSGGAYEQYF; j_call: TRBJ2-7; d_call: TRBD2; v_call: TRBV7-2; clone_size: NA
cdr3_nt: TGTGCCAGCAGGAGACAGTGGGACAAAGCAAACACCATATATTTT; cdr3_aa: CASRRQWDKANTIYF; j_call: TRBJ1-3; d_call: NA; v_call: TRBV2; clone_size: NA
cdr3_nt: TGTGCCAGCAGGATCCGGGGGACAGATACGCAGTATTTT; cdr3_aa: CASRIRGTDTQYF; j_call: TRBJ2-3; d_call: NA; v_call: TRBV2; clone_size: NA
cdr3_nt: TGTGCCATCAGTGGACAGGAGGCCTCCTACGAGCAGTACTTC; cdr3_aa: CAISGQEASYEQYF; j_call: TRBJ2-7; d_call: NA; v_call: TRBV10-3; clone_size: NA
cdr3_nt: TGTGCCAGCAGGAGGACAGGGACAAATGAAAAACTGTTTTTT; cdr3_aa: CASRRTGTNEKLFF; j_call: TRBJ1-4; d_call: TRBD1; v_call: TRBV2; clone_size: NA
cdr3_nt: TGTGCCAGCGGAACGAACACTGAAGCTTTCTTT; cdr3_aa: CASGTNTEAFF; j_call: TRBJ1-1; d_call: NA; v_call: TRBV6-6; clone_size: NA
cdr3_nt: TGTGCCAGCAGCCCTCGGACTAGCGGGAGCTCCTACAATGAGCAGTTCTTC; cdr3_aa: CASSPRTSGSSYNEQFF; j_call: TRBJ2-1; d_call: TRBD2; v_call: TRBV9; clone_size: once
cdr3_nt: TGTGCCAGCACCTCAGGGGGCCGGAACACCGGGGAGCTGTTTTTT; cdr3_aa: CASTSGGRNTGELFF; j_call: TRBJ2-2; d_call: NA; v_call: TRBV21-1; clone_size: NA
cdr3_nt: TGTGCCAGCAGCTCGCAAGATACGCAGTATTTT; cdr3_aa: CASSSQDTQYF; j_call: TRBJ2-3; d_call: NA; v_call: TRBV2; clone_size: NA
cdr3_nt: TGTGCCAGCGGATTGGGGGCCGGGTTGGGTGAGAATGAGCAGTTCTTC; cdr3_aa: CASGLGAGLGENEQFF; j_call: TRBJ2-1; d_call: NA; v_call: TRBV28; clone_size: once
cdr3_nt: TGTGCCAGCAGTCCGGGACAGTTGAGCACTGAAGCTTTCTTT; cdr3_aa: CASSPGQLSTEAFF; j_call: TRBJ1-1; d_call: TRBD1; v_call: TRBV28; clone_size: medium-sized
cdr3_nt: TGTGCCAGCAGCCAAGACCTACGGGACACTGGAAACACCATATATTTT; cdr3_aa: CASSQDLRDTGNTIYF; j_call: TRBJ1-3; d_call: NA; v_call: TRBV4-2; clone_size: NA
cdr3_nt: TGTGCCAGCACGGCGCTGGAGACCCAGTACTTC; cdr3_aa: CASTALETQYF; j_call: TRBJ2-5; d_call: NA; v_call: TRBV6-5; clone_size: NA
cdr3_nt: TGTGCCAGCAGCGTGAGGCGCGACACTGAAGCTTTCTTT; cdr3_aa: CASSVRRDTEAFF; j_call: TRBJ1-1; d_call: NA; v_call: TRBV6-1; clone_size: many
cdr3_nt: TGTGCCAGCAGCCAAGGGACGATACTTGGCTACACCTTC; cdr3_aa: CASSQGTILGYTF; j_call: TRBJ1-2; d_call: NA; v_call: TRBV2; clone_size: NA
cdr3_nt: TGTGCCAGCAGCCACCCTGGGTACTACGAGCAGTACTTC; cdr3_aa: CASSHPGYYEQYF; j_call: TRBJ2-7; d_call: NA; v_call: TRBV7-8; clone_size: NA
cdr3_nt: TGTGCCACCAGCAGAGGGACAGGGAGCTCTGGAAACACCATATATTTT; cdr3_aa: CATSRGTGSSGNTIYF; j_call: TRBJ1-3; d_call: TRBD1; v_call: TRBV15; clone_size: NA
cdr3_nt: TGTGCCAGCTCACCGCAGGGCGGCGAGACCCAGTACTTC; cdr3_aa: CASSPQGGETQYF; j_call: TRBJ2-5; d_call: NA; v_call: TRBV18; clone_size: NA
cdr3_nt: TGTGCCAGCAGCTTCCGTGGGGCCTCCTACGAGCAGTACTTC; cdr3_aa: CASSFRGASYEQYF; j_call: TRBJ2-7; d_call: NA; v_call: TRBV5-6; clone_size: NA